This entry features one T cell receptor beta chain sequence. Germline V CDR1 and CDR2: SGDLS, YYNGEE. V lost 3 bases and J 7 bases, leaving 17 bases between the germline ends. This CDR3 is 14 amino acids long. Only in-frame clones appear in the TCRdb table, and some are missing; sequencing was by immunoSEQ multiplex PCR. The repertoire holds about 80,000 clones, with around 90% as singletons. This entry comes from a study of technical replicates of blood from a handful of donors. This TCR came from a human donor in good health. The chain carries TRBV9 and TRBJ2-7; D is perhaps TRBD1 (6 bases). The specimen was T cells isolated from PBMCs. The CDR3 reads CASSARDKSREQYF. CDR3 DNA sequence: TGTGCCAGCAGCGCCCGGGACAAATCTAGGGAGCAGTACTTC.